Reported below is one TCR beta chain. The sample is drawn from a study of blood T cell repertoires in COVID-19. Source study methods: Amplification from reference gene primers served as the basis for estimated nucleated cell counts. Using immunoSEQ multiplex PCR, the repertoire was profiled, and TCRdb retains in-frame clones only, with some absent. The DNA gave D and trimming, while V, J and clone size come from that table. The sample shows fewer than 50,000 clones, roughly 89% of them seen only once. The germline V gene encodes CDR1 SNHLY and CDR2 FYNNEI. This CDR3 has 13 amino acids. V was pared by 8 bases and J by 4 bases, with 12 bases between.

The chain joins TRBV2 to TRBJ2-1, with a weak D call TRBD1 (6 bases). This receptor was identified in a man between 60 and 75 years old with active or convalescent COVID-19. Sequenced: peripheral blood. CDR3 DNA sequence: TGTGCCAGCGGGTTTACAGGGTACAATGAGCAGTTCTTC. Protein: CASGFTGYNEQFF.